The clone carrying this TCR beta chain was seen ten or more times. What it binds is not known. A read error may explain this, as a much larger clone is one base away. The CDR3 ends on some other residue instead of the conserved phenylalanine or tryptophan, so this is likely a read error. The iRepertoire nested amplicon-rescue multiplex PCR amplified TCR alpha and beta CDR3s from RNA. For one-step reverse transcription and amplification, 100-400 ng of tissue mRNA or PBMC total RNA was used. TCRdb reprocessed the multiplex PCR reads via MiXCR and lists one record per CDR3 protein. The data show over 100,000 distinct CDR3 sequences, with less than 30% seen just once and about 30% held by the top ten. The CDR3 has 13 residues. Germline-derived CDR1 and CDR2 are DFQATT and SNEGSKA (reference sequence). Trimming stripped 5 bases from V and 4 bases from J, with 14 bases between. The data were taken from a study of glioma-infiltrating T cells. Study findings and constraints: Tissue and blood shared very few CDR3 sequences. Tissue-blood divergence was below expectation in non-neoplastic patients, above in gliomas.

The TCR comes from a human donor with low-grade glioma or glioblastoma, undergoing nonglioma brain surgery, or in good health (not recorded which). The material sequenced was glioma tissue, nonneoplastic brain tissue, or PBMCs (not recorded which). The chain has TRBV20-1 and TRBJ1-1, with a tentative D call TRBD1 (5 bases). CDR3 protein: CSAPKVGGTEAFL. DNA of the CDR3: TGCAGTGCTCCAAAGGTGGGGGGCACTGAAGCTTTCCTT.